This entry lists 5 T cell receptor beta chains sequenced from one sample in a study of long-term antiretroviral therapy in people with HIV. A v3.0 immunoSEQ assay was performed at survey level. Profiled with immunoSEQ multiplex PCR; TCRdb holds only in-frame clones, not every one. The sample lists over 20,000 clones; around 80% were seen once. This specimen was unsorted PBMCs, taken 0.5 years after starting antiretroviral therapy. The receptor set was obtained from a man younger than 30 with HIV.

The V gene is TRBV28, the J gene TRBJ2-5; D is unresolved. The CDR3 loop spans 12 amino acids. CDR1 MDHEN and CDR2 SYDVKM come from the germline V gene. V shed 6 bases and J shed 5 bases, with 10 bases lying between them. The CDR3 spells CASRGRKETQYF. The CDR3 DNA reads TGTGCCAGCAGGGGCCGTAAGGAGACCCAGTACTTC.

This clone was observed once. This chain uses TRBV4-3 with TRBJ2-7, with a weak D call TRBD2 (5 bases). Trimming took 0 bases from V and 3 from J, leaving 9 bases between them. This CDR3 comprises 14 residues. Germline CDR1 reads LGHNA; CDR2 reads YSLEER. CDR3 sequence: CASSQDLGVYEQYF. CDR3 DNA: TGCGCCAGCAGCCAAGACCTGGGAGTCTACGAGCAGTACTTC.

CDR3 region: CASSRSGSGTGELFF. CDR3 in DNA: TGTGCCAGCTCTCGTAGCGGGAGCGGCACCGGGGAGCTGTTTTTT. This chain links TRBV18 with TRBJ2-2; 9 bases align to TRBD2. Germline V gene data show CDR1 as KGHSH and CDR2 as LQKENI. The CDR3 contains 15 residues. The junction had 6 bases not matched to a gene; V was cut back by 6 bases and J by 4 bases.

The rearrangement uses TRBV28 and TRBJ2-5; a weak D match, TRBD1 (5 bases). The length of the CDR3 is 14 residues. CDR1 is MDHEN, CDR2 SYDVKM, per germline. With 1 base removed from V and 2 bases from J, the gap between germline ends came to 8 bases. In nucleotides, the CDR3 is TGTGCCAGCAGTTTATCAGCAGGGCAAGAGACCCAGTACTTC. The encoded protein is CASSLSAGQETQYF.

The chain carries TRBV15 and TRBJ1-1; D gene ambiguous. Germline CDR1 and CDR2: LNHNV and YYDKDF (reference sequence). The CDR3 has 12 residues. Deletions cut 0 bases from V and 11 bases from J, with 10 bases between. The CDR3 DNA sequence: TGTGCCACCAGCAGAGATGCGCTCGACGCTTTCTTT. It is translated as CATSRDALDAFF.